This TCR beta chain was captured by sequencing in a study of Ad26.COV2.S vaccination and SARS-CoV-2 variants. Whole-study findings and limits: Non-spike TCR breadth did not differ much between vaccine and placebo recipients. Substantial breadth in spike-specific CD8+ and CD4+ T cell responses was reportedly seen after vaccination. Vaccine recipients posted higher spike-specific TCR breadth than their placebo counterparts.

The CDR3 extends over 15 amino acids. Trimming removed 3 bases at V and 5 bases at J, with 16 bases between. Germline assignment: CDR1 LNHDA and CDR2 SQIVND (reference sequence). The data were produced by immunoSEQ multiplex PCR, yet TCRdb's version contains in-frame clones alone and is incomplete. The table has hundreds of thousands of clones, 92% seen once. As concerns this clone: Its target is unknown.

This clonotype was sampled from a human donor who had recovered from COVID-19. Sample: peripheral blood, taken after recovery from COVID-19. V gene TRBV19 combines with J gene TRBJ1-2; no firm D call. CDR3 sequence (DNA): TGTGCCAGTAGTATCGGGCAGGCACTCGGGTATGGCTACACCTTC. This translates into CASSIGQALGYGYTF.